The rows below give T cell receptor beta chains drawn from one sample of a study of blood T cell repertoires in COVID-19. Generated by immunoSEQ multiplex PCR, the TCRdb table keeps only in-frame clones and is missing some. The data contain some 150,000 clones, around 87% of them seen just once; the ten biggest clones take up around 40%. Specimen: peripheral blood. The receptor source for this set is a man aged 45-60 years who had recovered from COVID-19. The CDR3 runs from the conserved cysteine through the conserved F or W. The D gene is left open where the match is weak. Only some rows state a clone size, as once, few, many or a class for expanded clones.

len: 15; j_gene: TRBJ1-5; abundance: -; v_gene: TRBV5-8; d_gene: -; CDR3nt: TGTGCCAGCAGCTTGGTTAGAACCCTCAATCAGCCCCAGCATTTT; CDR3aa: CASSLVRTLNQPQHF
len: 13; j_gene: TRBJ1-1; abundance: few; v_gene: TRBV7-9; d_gene: -; CDR3nt: TGTGCCAGCAGCTTATTTTACAGGGCTGAAGCTTTCTTT; CDR3aa: CASSLFYRAEAFF
len: 17; j_gene: TRBJ1-1; abundance: -; v_gene: TRBV15; d_gene: TRBD1; CDR3nt: TGTGCCACCAGTTCGGACAGGGAACCCCCCGTGAACACTGAAGCTTTCTTT; CDR3aa: CATSSDREPPVNTEAFF
len: 18; j_gene: TRBJ1-5; abundance: -; v_gene: TRBV6-2/TRBV6-3; d_gene: TRBD1; CDR3nt: TGTGCCAGCAGTTACCCACACTGGGACAGGGAAGGCAATCAGCCCCAGCATTTT; CDR3aa: CASSYPHWDREGNQPQHF
len: 15; j_gene: TRBJ1-1; abundance: -; v_gene: TRBV6-5; d_gene: -; CDR3nt: TGTGCCAGCAGTTACGCTACGGGGGGGAACACTGAAGCTTTCTTT; CDR3aa: CASSYATGGNTEAFF
len: 16; j_gene: TRBJ2-5; abundance: -; v_gene: TRBV25-1; d_gene: -; CDR3nt: TGTGCCAGCAGTGAATTCCCGCCGACAGAGCCCGAGGCCCAGTACTTC; CDR3aa: CASSEFPPTEPEAQYF
len: 16; j_gene: TRBJ2-7; abundance: once; v_gene: TRBV19; d_gene: -; CDR3nt: TGTGCCAGTAGTCTCTCCCCGTCAGGCACAAGGGGCGAGCAGTACTTC; CDR3aa: CASSLSPSGTRGEQYF
len: 18; j_gene: TRBJ2-5; abundance: -; v_gene: TRBV4-1; d_gene: TRBD2; CDR3nt: TGCGCCAGCAGCCAAGAGTTGGTAGCGGGGGGTATACAAGAGACCCAGTACTTC; CDR3aa: CASSQELVAGGIQETQYF
len: 13; j_gene: TRBJ2-7; abundance: -; v_gene: TRBV3-1/TRBV3-2; d_gene: -; CDR3nt: TGTGCCAGCAGCCAAAAACTTCTCTACGAGCAGTACTTC; CDR3aa: CASSQKLLYEQYF
len: 13; j_gene: TRBJ1-5; abundance: -; v_gene: TRBV19; d_gene: -; CDR3nt: TGTGCCAGTAGTATAATCAGGGATCAGCCCCAGCATTTT; CDR3aa: CASSIIRDQPQHF
len: 13; j_gene: TRBJ2-1; abundance: -; v_gene: TRBV10-3; d_gene: TRBD2; CDR3nt: TGTGCCATCAGTGAGAGTCTAGCGGGGGAGCAGTTCTTC; CDR3aa: CAISESLAGEQFF
len: 12; j_gene: TRBJ1-2; abundance: -; v_gene: TRBV6-5; d_gene: -; CDR3nt: TGTGCCAGCAGTCCAGGAAACTATGGCTACACCTTC; CDR3aa: CASSPGNYGYTF
len: 14; j_gene: TRBJ1-2; abundance: -; v_gene: TRBV4-1; d_gene: TRBD1; CDR3nt: TGCGCCAGCAGCGCTGGGACAGTTAACTATGGCTACACCTTC; CDR3aa: CASSAGTVNYGYTF
len: 18; j_gene: TRBJ2-3; abundance: -; v_gene: TRBV11-2; d_gene: TRBD2; CDR3nt: TGTGCCAGCAGCCCTATGAGGCTAGCGGGGGGGCAGCTAGATACGCAGTATTTT; CDR3aa: CASSPMRLAGGQLDTQYF
len: 14; j_gene: TRBJ2-2; abundance: -; v_gene: TRBV2; d_gene: TRBD1; CDR3nt: TGTGCCAGCCAGGGGGACCCTAGGACCGGGGAGCTGTTTTTT; CDR3aa: CASQGDPRTGELFF
len: 16; j_gene: TRBJ2-7; abundance: -; v_gene: TRBV10-2; d_gene: TRBD2; CDR3nt: TGCGCCAGCAGGCTCGGGACTAGCGGGGCCCGGGGAGTGCAGTACTTC; CDR3aa: CASRLGTSGARGVQYF